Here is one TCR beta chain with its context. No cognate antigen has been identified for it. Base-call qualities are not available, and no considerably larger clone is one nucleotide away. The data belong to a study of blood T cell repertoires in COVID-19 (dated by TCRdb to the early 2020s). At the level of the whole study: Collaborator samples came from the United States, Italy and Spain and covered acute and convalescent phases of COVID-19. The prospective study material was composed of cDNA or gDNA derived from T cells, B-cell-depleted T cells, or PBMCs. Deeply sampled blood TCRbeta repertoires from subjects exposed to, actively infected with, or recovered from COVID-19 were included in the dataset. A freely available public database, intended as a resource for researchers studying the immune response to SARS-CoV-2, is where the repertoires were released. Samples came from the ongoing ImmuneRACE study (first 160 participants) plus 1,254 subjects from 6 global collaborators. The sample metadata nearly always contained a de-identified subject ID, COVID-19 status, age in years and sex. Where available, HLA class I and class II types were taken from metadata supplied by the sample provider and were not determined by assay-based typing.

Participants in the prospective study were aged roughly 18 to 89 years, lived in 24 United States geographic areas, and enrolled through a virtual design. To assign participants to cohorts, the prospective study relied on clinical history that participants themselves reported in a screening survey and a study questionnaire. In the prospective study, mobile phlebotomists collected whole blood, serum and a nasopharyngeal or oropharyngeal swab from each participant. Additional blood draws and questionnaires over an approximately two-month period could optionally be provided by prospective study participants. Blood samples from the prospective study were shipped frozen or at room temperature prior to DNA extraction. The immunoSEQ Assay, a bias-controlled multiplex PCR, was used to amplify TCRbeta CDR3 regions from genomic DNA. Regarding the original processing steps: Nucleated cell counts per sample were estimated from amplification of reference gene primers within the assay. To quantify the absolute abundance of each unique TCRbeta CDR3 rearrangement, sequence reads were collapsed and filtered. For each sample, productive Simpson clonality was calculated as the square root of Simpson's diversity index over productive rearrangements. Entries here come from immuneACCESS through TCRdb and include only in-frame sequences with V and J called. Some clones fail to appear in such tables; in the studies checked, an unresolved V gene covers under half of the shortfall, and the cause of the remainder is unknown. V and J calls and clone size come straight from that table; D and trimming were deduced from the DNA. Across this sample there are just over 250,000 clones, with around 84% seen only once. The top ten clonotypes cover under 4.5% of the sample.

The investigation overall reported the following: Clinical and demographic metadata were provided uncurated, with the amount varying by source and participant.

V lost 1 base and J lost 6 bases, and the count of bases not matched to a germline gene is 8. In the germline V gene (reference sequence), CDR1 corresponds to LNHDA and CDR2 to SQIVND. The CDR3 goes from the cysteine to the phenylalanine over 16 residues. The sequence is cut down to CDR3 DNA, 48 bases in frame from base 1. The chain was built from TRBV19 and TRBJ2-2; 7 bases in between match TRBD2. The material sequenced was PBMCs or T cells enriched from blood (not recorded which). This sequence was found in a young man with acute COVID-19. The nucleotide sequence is TGTGCCAGTAGTATAGGGAGAGGGGCGGGGGCCGGGGAGCTGTTTTTT. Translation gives CASSIGRGAGAGELFF. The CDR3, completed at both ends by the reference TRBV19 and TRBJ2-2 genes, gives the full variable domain DGGITQSPKYLFRKEGQNVTLSCEQNLNHDAMYWYRQDPGQGLRLIYYSQIVNDFQKGDIAEGYSVSREKKESFPLTVTSAQKNPTAFYLCASSIGRGAGAGELFFGEGSRLTVL.